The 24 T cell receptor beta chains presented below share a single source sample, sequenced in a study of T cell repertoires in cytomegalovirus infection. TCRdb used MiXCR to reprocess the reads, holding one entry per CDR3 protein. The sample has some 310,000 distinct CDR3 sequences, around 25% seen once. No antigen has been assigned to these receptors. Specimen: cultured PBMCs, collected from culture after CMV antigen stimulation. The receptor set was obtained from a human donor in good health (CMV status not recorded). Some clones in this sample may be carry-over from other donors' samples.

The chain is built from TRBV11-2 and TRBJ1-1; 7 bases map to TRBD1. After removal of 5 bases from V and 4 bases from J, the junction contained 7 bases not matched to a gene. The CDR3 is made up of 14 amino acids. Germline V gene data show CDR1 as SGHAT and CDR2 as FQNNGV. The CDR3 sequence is CASSQTGKLTEAFF. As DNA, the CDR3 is TGTGCCAGCAGCCAGACAGGGAAACTCACTGAAGCTTTCTTT.

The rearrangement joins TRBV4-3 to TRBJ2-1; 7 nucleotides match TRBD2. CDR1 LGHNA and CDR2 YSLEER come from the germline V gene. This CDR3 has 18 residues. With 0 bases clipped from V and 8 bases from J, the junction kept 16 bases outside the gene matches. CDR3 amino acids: CASSQDGLAEEWADEQFF. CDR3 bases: TGCGCCAGCAGCCAAGATGGCCTAGCGGAAGAGTGGGCCGATGAGCAGTTCTTC.

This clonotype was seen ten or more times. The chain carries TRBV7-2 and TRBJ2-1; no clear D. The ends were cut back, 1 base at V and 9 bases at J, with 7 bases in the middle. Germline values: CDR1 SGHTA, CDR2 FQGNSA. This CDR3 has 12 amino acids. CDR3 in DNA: TGTGCCAGCAGCTTAGGTAGACGTGAGCAGTTCTTC. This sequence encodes CASSLGRREQFF. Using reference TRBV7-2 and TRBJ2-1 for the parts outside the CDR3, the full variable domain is GAGVSQSPSNKVTEKGKDVELRCDPISGHTALYWYRQSLGQGLEFLIYFQGNSAPDKSGLPSDRFSAERTGGSVSTLTIQRTQQEDSAVYLCASSLGRREQFFGPGTRLTVL.

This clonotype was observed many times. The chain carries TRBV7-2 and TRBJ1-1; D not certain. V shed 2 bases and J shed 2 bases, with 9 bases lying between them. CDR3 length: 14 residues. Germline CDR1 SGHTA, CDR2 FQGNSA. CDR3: CASSLTRDNTEAFF. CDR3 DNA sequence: TGTGCCAGCAGCTTAACGCGGGATAACACTGAAGCTTTCTTT. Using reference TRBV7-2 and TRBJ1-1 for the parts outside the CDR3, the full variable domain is GAGVSQSPSNKVTEKGKDVELRCDPISGHTALYWYRQSLGQGLEFLIYFQGNSAPDKSGLPSDRFSAERTGGSVSTLTIQRTQQEDSAVYLCASSLTRDNTEAFFGQGTRLTVV.

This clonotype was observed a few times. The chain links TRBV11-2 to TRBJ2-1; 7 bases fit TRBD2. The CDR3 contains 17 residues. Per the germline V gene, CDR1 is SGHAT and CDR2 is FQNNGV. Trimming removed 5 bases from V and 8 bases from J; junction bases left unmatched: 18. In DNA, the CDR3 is TGTGCCAGCAGCATCTCGGGAAGGGTAGCGGGTGATGATGAGCAGTTCTTC. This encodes CASSISGRVAGDDEQFF.

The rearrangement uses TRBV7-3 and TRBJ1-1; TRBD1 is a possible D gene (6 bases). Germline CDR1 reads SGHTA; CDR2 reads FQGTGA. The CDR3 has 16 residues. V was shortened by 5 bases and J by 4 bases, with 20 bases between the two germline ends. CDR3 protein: CASSPAGTGILTEAFF. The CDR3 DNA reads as TGTGCCAGCAGCCCAGCCGGTACAGGGATACTCACTGAAGCTTTCTTT.

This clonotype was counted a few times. The CDR3 sequence: CASSLPSVNTGELFF. CDR3 coding DNA: TGTGCCAGCAGCCTCCCGTCCGTTAACACCGGGGAGCTGTTTTTT. The gene calls are TRBV7-4 and TRBJ2-2; D is undetermined. The CDR3 covers 15 residues. The germline V gene has CDR1 SGHVT and CDR2 SQSDAQ. V was trimmed by 5 bases and J by 2 bases, leaving 12 bases between them.

CDR3 region: CASSLVKGGYNEQFF. In DNA, the CDR3 is TGTGCCAGCAGCTTGGTGAAGGGGGGCTACAATGAGCAGTTCTTC. This sequence joins TRBV5-8 and TRBJ2-1, with D perhaps assigned TRBD1 or TRBD2 (6 bases each). V was cut by 0 bases and J by 3 bases, with 10 bases left in between. The CDR3 extends over 15 amino acids. Germline V gene sequence: CDR1 SGHTS, CDR2 YDEGEE.

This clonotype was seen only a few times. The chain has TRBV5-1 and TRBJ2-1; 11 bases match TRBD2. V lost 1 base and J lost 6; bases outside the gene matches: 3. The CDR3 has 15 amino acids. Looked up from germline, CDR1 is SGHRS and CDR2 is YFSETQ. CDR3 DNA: TGCGCCAGCAGCTTGACGGGACTAGCGGTCAATGAGCAGTTCTTC. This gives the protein CASSLTGLAVNEQFF.

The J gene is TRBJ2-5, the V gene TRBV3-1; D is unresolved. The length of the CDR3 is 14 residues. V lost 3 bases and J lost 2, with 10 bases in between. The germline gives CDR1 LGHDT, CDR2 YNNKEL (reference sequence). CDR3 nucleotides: TGTGCCAGCAGCCACTGGACGAGACAAGAGACCCAGTACTTC. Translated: CASSHWTRQETQYF.

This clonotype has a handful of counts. CDR3 sequence reads: CASSLSPSGRYEQYF. The CDR3 DNA is TGTGCCAGCAGTTTATCTCCTAGCGGGAGATACGAGCAGTACTTC. The V gene is TRBV27, the J gene TRBJ2-7; 10 nucleotides line up with TRBD2. V lost 0 bases to trimming and J lost 4 bases; unmatched junction nucleotides: 3. There are 15 residues in the CDR3. Looked up from germline, CDR1 is MNHEY and CDR2 is SMNVEV (reference sequence).

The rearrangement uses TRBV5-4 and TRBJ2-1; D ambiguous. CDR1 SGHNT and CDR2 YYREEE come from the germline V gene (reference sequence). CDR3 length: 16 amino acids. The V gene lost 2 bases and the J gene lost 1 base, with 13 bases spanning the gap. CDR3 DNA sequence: TGTGCCAGCAGCTTAGCAGGAGCTCCATCCTACAATGAGCAGTTCTTC. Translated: CASSLAGAPSYNEQFF.

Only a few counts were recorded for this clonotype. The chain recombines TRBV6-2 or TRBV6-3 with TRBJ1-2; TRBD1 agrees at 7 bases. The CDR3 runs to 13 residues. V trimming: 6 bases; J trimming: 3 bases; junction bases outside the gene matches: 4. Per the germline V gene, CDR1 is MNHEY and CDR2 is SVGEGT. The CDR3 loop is CASSTRGDYGYTF. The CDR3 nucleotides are TGTGCCAGCAGCACCAGGGGGGACTATGGCTACACCTTC.

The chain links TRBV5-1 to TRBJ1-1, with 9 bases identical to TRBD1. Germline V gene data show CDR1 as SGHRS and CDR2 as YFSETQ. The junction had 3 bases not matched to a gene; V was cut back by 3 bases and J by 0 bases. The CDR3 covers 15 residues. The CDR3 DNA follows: TGCGCCAGCAGCTATGGACAGGGGCTGAACACTGAAGCTTTCTTT. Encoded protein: CASSYGQGLNTEAFF.

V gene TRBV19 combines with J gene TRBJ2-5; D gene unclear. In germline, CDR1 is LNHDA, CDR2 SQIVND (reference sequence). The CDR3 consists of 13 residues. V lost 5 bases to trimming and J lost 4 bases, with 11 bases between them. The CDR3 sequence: CASSSRNVETQYF. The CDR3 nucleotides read TGTGCCAGTAGTTCCCGGAACGTAGAGACCCAGTACTTC.

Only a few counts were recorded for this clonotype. CDR3 DNA sequence: TGTGCCAGTACAGCCGCAGGTCAGCCCCAGCATTTT. It yields the protein CASTAAGQPQHF. V and J are TRBV19 and TRBJ1-5; D unclear. Per germline, CDR1 LNHDA and CDR2 SQIVND (reference sequence). There are 12 residues in the CDR3. V was trimmed by 7 bases and J by 6 bases, leaving 10 bases between them. Combining the CDR3 with reference TRBV19 and TRBJ1-5 gives the whole variable domain DGGITQSPKYLFRKEGQNVTLSCEQNLNHDAMYWYRQDPGQGLRLIYYSQIVNDFQKGDIAEGYSVSREKKESFPLTVTSAQKNPTAFYLCASTAAGQPQHFGDGTRLSIL.

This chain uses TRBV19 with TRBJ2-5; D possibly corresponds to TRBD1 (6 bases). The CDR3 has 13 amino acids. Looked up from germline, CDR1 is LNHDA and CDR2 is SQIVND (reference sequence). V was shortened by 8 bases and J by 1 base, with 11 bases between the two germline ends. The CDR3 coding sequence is TGTGCCAGTGGACAGTCCCGCCAAGAGACCCAGTACTTC. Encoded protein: CASGQSRQETQYF.

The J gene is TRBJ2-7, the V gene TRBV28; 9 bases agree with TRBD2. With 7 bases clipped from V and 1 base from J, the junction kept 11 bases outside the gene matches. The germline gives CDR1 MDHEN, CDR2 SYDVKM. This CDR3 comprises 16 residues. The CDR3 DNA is TGTGCCAGCATCCTGCATCCTAGCGGGAATTCCTACGAGCAGTACTTC. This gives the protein CASILHPSGNSYEQYF.

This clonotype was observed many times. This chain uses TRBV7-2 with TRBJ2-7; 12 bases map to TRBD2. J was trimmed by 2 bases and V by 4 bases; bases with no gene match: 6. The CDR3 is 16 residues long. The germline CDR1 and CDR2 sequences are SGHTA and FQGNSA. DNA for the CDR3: TGTGCCAGCAGCTCCTTGACTAGCGGGAGCCCCTACGAGCAGTACTTC. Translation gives CASSSLTSGSPYEQYF.

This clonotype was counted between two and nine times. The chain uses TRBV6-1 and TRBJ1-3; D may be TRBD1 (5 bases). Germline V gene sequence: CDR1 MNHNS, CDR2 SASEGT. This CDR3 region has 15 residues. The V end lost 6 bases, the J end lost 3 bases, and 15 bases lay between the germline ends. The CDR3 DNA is TGTGCCAGCAGGTCCTTCAGGGCAATTGGAAACACCATATATTTT. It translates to CASRSFRAIGNTIYF.

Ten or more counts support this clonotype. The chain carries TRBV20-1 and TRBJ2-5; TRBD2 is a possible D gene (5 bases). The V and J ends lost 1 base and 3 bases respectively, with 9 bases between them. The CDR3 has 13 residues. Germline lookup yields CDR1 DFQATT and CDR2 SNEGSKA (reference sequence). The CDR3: CSARVAGKETQYF. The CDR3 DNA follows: TGCAGTGCTAGAGTTGCGGGCAAAGAGACCCAGTACTTC.

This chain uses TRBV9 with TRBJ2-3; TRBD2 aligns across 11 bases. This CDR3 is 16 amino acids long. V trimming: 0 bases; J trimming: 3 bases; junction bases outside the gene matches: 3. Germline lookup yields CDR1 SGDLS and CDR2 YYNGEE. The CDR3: CASSVDASGRTDTQYF. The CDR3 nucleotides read TGTGCCAGCAGCGTAGATGCTAGCGGGAGGACAGATACGCAGTATTTT.

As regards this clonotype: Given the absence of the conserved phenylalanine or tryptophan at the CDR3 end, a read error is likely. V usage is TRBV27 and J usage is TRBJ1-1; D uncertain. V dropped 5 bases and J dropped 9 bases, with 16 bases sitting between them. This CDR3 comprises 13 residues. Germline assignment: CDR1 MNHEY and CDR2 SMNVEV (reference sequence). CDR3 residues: CASSPYNVLKAFS. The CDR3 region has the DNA TGTGCCAGCAGTCCCTACAACGTCCTTAAAGCTTTCTCT.

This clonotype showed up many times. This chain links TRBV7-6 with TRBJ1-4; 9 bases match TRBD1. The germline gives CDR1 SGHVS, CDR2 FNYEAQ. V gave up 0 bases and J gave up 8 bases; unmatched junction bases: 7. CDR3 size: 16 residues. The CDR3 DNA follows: TGTGCCAGCAGCTTAGCCTCGGGACAGGGTTACGAAAAACTGTTTTTT. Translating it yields CASSLASGQGYEKLFF.